Sequencing of this T cell receptor (beta chain) was carried out in a study of cytomegalovirus exposure and HLA in healthy donors. The PCR made use of 60 Vbeta and 13 Jbeta primers. Measured with immunoSEQ multiplex PCR; TCRdb has only the in-frame clones, and not every one. Of over 90,000 clones listed, under 65% are singletons. CDR1 and CDR2 from the germline V gene are MGHDK and SYGVNS. Trimming took 5 bases from V and 6 from J; bases not matched to a gene: 7. This CDR3 is built from 14 residues. The genes are TRBV25-1 and TRBJ1-5, with 7 positions matching TRBD1. Sequences were obtained from PBMCs. This sequence originates from a man between 60 and 75 years old in good health and CMV-seronegative. CDR3 DNA sequence: TGTGCCAGCAGTAACAGGGGATCGGGTCAGCCCCAGCATTTT. Protein product: CASSNRGSGQPQHF.